This TCR beta chain was profiled in a study of radiation and T cells in renal cell carcinoma. General study points: Intratumoral heterogeneity was not captured in these approximately 0.91 g regions.

The CDR3 loop spans 18 amino acids. CDR1 and CDR2 from the germline V gene are MGHDK and SYGVNS. V was pared by 1 base and J by 0 bases, with 7 bases of the junction left unmatched. Noted treatment: 15 Gy SBRT to primary tumor, nephrectomy 4 weeks later. Of note for this clone: Its target is unknown.

Assay: immunoSEQ multiplex PCR; the TCRdb copy retains only in-frame clones and omits some. The sample contains 16,000 or so clones, 50% of which appear only once. This chain uses TRBV25-1 with TRBJ2-1, with 9 nucleotides matching TRBD2. The source is a woman aged 55-69 years with renal cell carcinoma. The sample here was tumor tissue, taken from a patient whose treatment included radiotherapy and nephrectomy. CDR3 sequence (DNA): TGTGCCAGCAGTGAATCGCGGAGCGGGAGGCTCTCCTACAATGAGCAGTTCTTC. As protein: CASSESRSGRLSYNEQFF.